The source of this TCR beta chain is a study of OX40 agonist ivuxolimab in advanced cancers. Study in general: The study gave patients intravenous ivuxolimab at 0.01 to 10 mg/kg every 2 weeks. Study-level points and caveats: Expanded clones belonging to CD8+ T cells outnumbered, on average, those of CD4+.

In regard to this clone: The antigen remains unidentified.

Trimming shortened V by 10 bases and J by 0 bases, and 17 bases separated the two germline ends. The CDR3 consists of 15 residues. The V gene's germline CDR1 is LNHDA and CDR2 SQIVND (reference sequence). Peripheral blood came from all dose cohorts at three timepoints. Libraries were prepared by immunoSEQ multiplex PCR; TCRdb keeps only in-frame clonotypes and omits some of them. The sample comprises 86,000 or so clones, approximately 90% of which are singletons, and 2.8% rests with the top ten. This sequence was found in an adult with an advanced solid tumor such as melanoma, head and neck, liver or kidney cancer. Sequenced here: CD4+ or CD8+ T cells sorted from blood, sampled in a trial of the OX40 agonist ivuxolimab. The J gene is TRBJ2-3, the V gene TRBV19; D may be TRBD2 (5 bases). For the CDR3, the DNA is TGTGCCACCACCCCCCAGCGGCCTAGCACAGATACGCAGTATTTT. Protein: CATTPQRPSTDTQYF.